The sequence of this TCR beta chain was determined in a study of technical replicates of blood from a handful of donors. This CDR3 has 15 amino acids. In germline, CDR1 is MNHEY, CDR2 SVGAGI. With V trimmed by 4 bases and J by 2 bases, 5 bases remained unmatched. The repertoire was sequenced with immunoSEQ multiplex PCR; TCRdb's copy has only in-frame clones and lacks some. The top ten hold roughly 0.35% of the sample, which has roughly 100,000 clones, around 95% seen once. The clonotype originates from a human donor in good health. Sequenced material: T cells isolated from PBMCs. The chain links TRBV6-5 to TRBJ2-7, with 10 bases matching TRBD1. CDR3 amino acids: CASSFDRGRTYEQYF. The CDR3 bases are TGTGCCAGCAGTTTTGACAGGGGGCGAACCTACGAGCAGTACTTC.